This TCR beta chain is from a study of response to subunit inactivated influenza vaccine. One entry per CDR3 protein results from TCRdb running MiXCR on the RT-PCR reads. Among about 480,000 distinct CDR3 sequences listed, about 25% were seen once. Germline V gene sequence: CDR1 SQVTM, CDR2 ANQGSEA. With V trimmed by 1 base and J by 7 bases, 11 bases remained unmatched. This CDR3 is built from 15 residues. General study findings and limits: Authors suggested each seasonal influenza vaccination recruits few new T cells.

Note on this clonotype: What it binds is unknown.

The chain joins TRBV29-1 to TRBJ2-5; 8 bases are a match to TRBD2. Specimen: CD4+ T cells sorted from PBMCs, collected 5 days after vaccination. This TCR came from a man in his fifties or sixties who received an inactivated influenza vaccine. DNA for the CDR3: TGCAGCGTTGAAGGGGGGACTAGTTATTTGACGACCCAGTACTTC. It translates to CSVEGGTSYLTTQYF.